This T cell receptor beta chain was recovered during a study of neurological immune-mediated disorders. Study results and caveats: In HTLV-1-associated myelopathy, TCR clonal expansion was greatest, whereas multiple sclerosis had the least, falling below healthy controls.

cDNA synthesis was performed by 5'RACE with 10-nucleotide random UMIs. Over 160 million TCR-beta sequences from 15-18 subjects came from every sequencing run. Using its own MiXCR run on the 5' RACE reads, TCRdb lists one record per CDR3 protein. Of 110,000 or so distinct CDR3 sequences listed, about 3.2% were seen once; the top ten hold about 1.2%. The unsorted libraries had their origin in 2 million PBMCs stored at -80 C. Ten or more counts support this clonotype. Its antigen remains unknown. Per the germline V gene, CDR1 is LGHNA and CDR2 is YSLEER. Trimming stripped 0 bases from V and 8 bases from J, with 13 bases between. The CDR3 sequence is 14 residues long.

The sample consisted of PBMCs. The J gene is TRBJ1-2, the V gene TRBV4-3; the D gene is possibly TRBD1 (6 bases). This clonotype was sampled from a woman aged 25 to 39 with multiple sclerosis. The CDR3: CASSQEGQGRGYTF. The CDR3, as DNA: TGCGCCAGCAGCCAAGAGGGCCAGGGGCGAGGCTACACCTTC.